These 3 T cell receptor beta chains originate from one sample sequenced in a study of blood T cell repertoires in COVID-19 (dated by TCRdb to about 2020). The library was produced with the immunoSEQ multiplex PCR assay. This immuneACCESS table, as held by TCRdb, lists in-frame sequences with V and J called but not all clones. Of the missing ones, under half trace to an unresolved V gene in checked studies; the others have no known cause. The sample profile shows about 92,000 clones; 60% to 85% of them were found once. The ten largest clones represent 8% to 9% of the sample. The sequenced sample consisted of peripheral blood. The receptors here all came from a man aged 50 to 60 who had recovered from COVID-19.

The chain combines TRBV19 with TRBJ2-2, with 16 nucleotides matching TRBD2. The CDR3 runs 18 residues. The J segment lost 3 bases and the V segment lost 6 bases, leaving 7 bases of the junction unmatched. Germline-derived CDR1 and CDR2 are LNHDA and SQIVND (reference sequence). CDR3 residues: CASRRGTSGRADTGELFF. CDR3 nucleotides: TGTGCCAGTAGAAGAGGGACTAGCGGGAGGGCCGACACCGGGGAGCTGTTTTTT.

The V call is TRBV5-1, the J call TRBJ2-1; D is possibly TRBD2 (5 bases). CDR3 size: 15 residues. The germline CDR1 and CDR2 sequences are SGHRS and YFSETQ. Trimming cost V 2 bases and J 7 bases, with 16 bases left between them. In DNA, the CDR3 is TGCGCCAGCAGCTTCTCCGGCACTAGGGAAAATGAGCAGTTCTTC. It specifies CASSFSGTRENEQFF.

This chain links TRBV30 with TRBJ1-1; D is undetermined. Trimming took 1 base from V and 1 from J, leaving 10 bases between them. The CDR3 runs to 14 residues. The germline V gene has CDR1 GTSNPN and CDR2 SVGIG (reference sequence). CDR3 nucleotides: TGTGCCTGGAGTGAAGGCAGACAGAACACTGAAGCTTTCTTT. This sequence encodes CAWSEGRQNTEAFF.